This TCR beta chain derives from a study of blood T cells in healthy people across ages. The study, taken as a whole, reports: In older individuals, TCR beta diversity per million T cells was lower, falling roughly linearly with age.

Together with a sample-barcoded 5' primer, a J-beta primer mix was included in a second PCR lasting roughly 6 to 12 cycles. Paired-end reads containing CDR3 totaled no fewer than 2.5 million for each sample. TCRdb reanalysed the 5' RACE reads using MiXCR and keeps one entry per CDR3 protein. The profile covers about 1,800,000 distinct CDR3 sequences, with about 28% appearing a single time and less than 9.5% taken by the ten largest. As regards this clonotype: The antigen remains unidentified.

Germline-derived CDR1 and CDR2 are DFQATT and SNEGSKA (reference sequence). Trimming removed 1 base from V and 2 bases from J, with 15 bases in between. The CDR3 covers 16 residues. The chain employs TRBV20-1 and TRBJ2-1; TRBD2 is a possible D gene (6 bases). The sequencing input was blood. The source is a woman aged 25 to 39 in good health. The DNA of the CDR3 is TGCAGTGCTAGAGCGGTAGCGGACATGACCTACAATGAGCAGTTCTTC. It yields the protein CSARAVADMTYNEQFF.